This TCR beta chain was sequenced during a study of T cell responses to AZD1222 COVID-19 vaccine. Data came from immunoSEQ multiplex PCR; TCRdb stores just in-frame clones and leaves some out. The table has 130,000 to 150,000 clones, 88% seen once. The TCR originated in an adult in good health. This sample comprised peripheral blood, obtained on day 0 of MenACWY control vaccination.

The CDR3 DNA reads TGTGCCAGCAGTTCGCGACCAGGACTAGCGGGCCACAATGAGCAGTTCTTC. It codes for CASSSRPGLAGHNEQFF. V and J are TRBV27 and TRBJ2-1; 11 bases are shared with TRBD2. V shed 4 bases and J 5 bases; nucleotides not matched to a gene: 10. Germline V gives CDR1 MNHEY, CDR2 SMNVEV (reference sequence). This CDR3 has 17 residues.